Following are 11 T cell receptor beta chains from one sample sequenced in a study of blood T cell repertoires in COVID-19. Only in-frame clones appear in the TCRdb table, and some are missing; sequencing was by immunoSEQ multiplex PCR. This table holds approximately 160,000 clones, 70% to 85% found once. Source material: peripheral blood. The source is a woman aged 50 to 60 in a cohort sampled during active or convalescent COVID-19.

The CDR3 DNA follows: TGTGCCAGCAGTTCCGGGACTAGCGGCTCCTACGAGCAGTACTTC. Amino acids: CASSSGTSGSYEQYF. The chain links TRBV27 to TRBJ2-7, with TRBD2 identical over 11 bases. Germline V CDR1 and CDR2: MNHEY, SMNVEV (reference sequence). The V gene end was trimmed by 4 bases and the J gene end by 0 bases; junction bases not matched to a gene: 2. The CDR3 is made up of 15 amino acids.

The chain employs TRBV19 and TRBJ1-3; the D gene is possibly TRBD1 (5 bases). The V gene's germline CDR1 is LNHDA and CDR2 SQIVND (reference sequence). V was cut by 7 bases and J by 1 base, with 23 bases left in between. The CDR3 sequence is 18 residues long. CDR3 loop: CASTSRRGALSSGNTIYF. The CDR3 nucleotides read TGTGCCAGTACCAGTAGGAGGGGCGCTCTCTCGTCTGGAAACACCATATATTTT.

The chain links TRBV3-1 (or the pseudogene TRBV3-2) to TRBJ1-1, with D hard to call. This CDR3 region has 12 residues. V shed 4 bases and J shed 7 bases, with 10 bases lying between them. Germline CDR1 LGHDT, CDR2 YNNKEL (reference sequence). CDR3 region: CASSRPRSEAFF. CDR3 nucleotide sequence: TGTGCCAGCAGCCGCCCCCGGAGTGAAGCTTTCTTT.

The rearrangement links TRBV4-3 to TRBJ2-2, with 8 positions matching TRBD1. CDR1 LGHNA and CDR2 YSLEER come from the germline V gene. The CDR3 spans 17 residues. V shed 4 bases and J 5 bases; nucleotides not matched to a gene: 12. As DNA, the CDR3 is TGCGCCAGCAGCCGAAAACGGGACAGGCAGAGAACCGGGGAGCTGTTTTTT. This translates into CASSRKRDRQRTGELFF.

The rearrangement links TRBV5-1 to TRBJ1-1; 9 bases map to TRBD1. Germline values: CDR1 SGHRS, CDR2 YFSETQ. This CDR3 is built from 15 residues. The V gene end was trimmed by 4 bases and the J gene end by 1 base; junction bases not matched to a gene: 5. CDR3 in DNA: TGCGCCAGCAGCGCACAGGGGGCGCAGAACACTGAAGCTTTCTTT. Protein: CASSAQGAQNTEAFF.

This clone was observed many times. The rearrangement joins TRBV6-5 to TRBJ2-1; TRBD2 agrees at 11 bases. Germline CDR1 reads MNHEY; CDR2 reads SVGAGI. CDR3 length: 15 amino acids. Trimming removed 5 bases from V and 4 bases from J; junction bases left unmatched: 4. In DNA form, the CDR3 reads TGTGCCAGCAGTCCCACTAGCGGGGGATACAATGAGCAGTTCTTC. Residues: CASSPTSGGYNEQFF.

This clone has a single count. The chain links TRBV19 to TRBJ1-5; 10 positions match TRBD1. With 2 bases clipped from V and 5 bases from J, the junction kept 15 bases outside the gene matches. Germline V gene data show CDR1 as LNHDA and CDR2 as SQIVND (reference sequence). The CDR3 covers 19 residues. This CDR3 is CASSIKPGQGTVRDQPQHF. The CDR3 DNA is TGTGCCAGTAGTATAAAACCGGGACAGGGGACGGTCCGGGATCAGCCCCAGCATTTT.

The CDR3 nucleotides are TGTGCCAGCAGCCAAGCCCACAGGGGCACTGAAGCTTTCTTT. Translated: CASSQAHRGTEAFF. V and J are TRBV3-1 (or the pseudogene TRBV3-2) and TRBJ1-1, with 7 bases that match TRBD1. The V gene end was trimmed by 1 base and the J gene end by 4 bases; junction bases not matched to a gene: 3. This CDR3 comprises 14 residues. Germline CDR1 is LGHDT and CDR2 is YNNKEL (reference sequence).

The CDR3 sequence is CASSPGTATDTQYF. CDR3 coding DNA: TGTGCCAGCAGCCCAGGGACAGCGACAGATACGCAGTATTTT. The chain has TRBV7-2 and TRBJ2-3; 7 nucleotides agree with TRBD1. Germline values: CDR1 SGHTA, CDR2 FQGNSA. There are 14 residues in the CDR3. V was clipped by 5 bases and J by 3 bases; unmatched bases: 5. Full variable domain (remainder filled in from reference TRBV7-2 and TRBJ2-3): GAGVSQSPSNKVTEKGKDVELRCDPISGHTALYWYRQSLGQGLEFLIYFQGNSAPDKSGLPSDRFSAERTGGSVSTLTIQRTQQEDSAVYLCASSPGTATDTQYFGPGTRLTVL.

This chain links TRBV30 with TRBJ1-6; the D is unclear. Trimming pared 2 bases from V and 9 bases from J, leaving 8 bases between. The CDR3 has 12 amino acids. Germline CDR1 reads GTSNPN; CDR2 reads SVGIG (reference sequence). The CDR3 DNA reads as TGTGCCTGGAGTCCAAGCGTTTCACCCCTCCACTTT. It specifies CAWSPSVSPLHF.

The chain links TRBV19 to TRBJ2-1, with a possible D match to TRBD1 (5 bases). Between the trimmed V and J ends, which lost 5 bases and 7 bases, there was a span of 18 bases. Germline assignment: CDR1 LNHDA and CDR2 SQIVND (reference sequence). The CDR3 runs 15 residues. For the CDR3, the DNA is TGTGCCAGTAGTCCCCGAAGGGGCTGGTCGAATGAGCAGTTCTTC. The encoded protein is CASSPRRGWSNEQFF.